A single sample gave rise to the 24 T cell receptor beta chains below, sequenced in a study of blood T cell repertoires in COVID-19. Produced via immunoSEQ multiplex PCR; TCRdb's table is partial and in-frame only. Of 120,000 to 150,000 clones listed, more than 80% are singletons. The sequenced sample was peripheral blood. All receptors derive from a human donor in a cohort sampled during active COVID-19.

The V gene is TRBV21-1, the J gene TRBJ2-7; the table's TRBD2 call for D was not verified on the DNA. TRBV21-1 is a documented pseudogene. This CDR3 region has 13 residues. The CDR3 DNA follows: TGTCCCGCTTCCGGGAGGGACTCCTACGAGCAGTACTTC. This encodes CPASGRDSYEQYF.

This clone was observed once. The chain has TRBV5-6 and TRBJ2-7; TRBD1 might be the D (5 bases). Trimming stripped 3 bases from V and 0 bases from J, with 10 bases between. Germline loops: CDR1 SGHDT, CDR2 YYEEEE. The CDR3 length is 14 residues. The CDR3 DNA reads TGTGCCAGCAGCTATTACAGGAGCTCCTACGAGCAGTACGTC. It yields the protein CASSYYRSSYEQYV.

This chain uses TRBV5-1 with TRBJ2-7; 10 nucleotides match TRBD1. The V and J ends lost 7 bases and 2 bases, in that order; junction bases with no gene match: 12. The germline V gene encodes CDR1 SGHRS and CDR2 YFSETQ. The CDR3 sequence is 16 residues long. The CDR3 here is CASSPRTGQGTYEQYF. CDR3 DNA sequence: TGCGCCAGCTCCCCCAGGACGGGACAGGGGACCTACGAGCAGTACTTC. The full variable domain, completed using reference TRBV5-1 and TRBJ2-7, is KAGVTQTPRYLIKTRGQQVTLSCSPISGHRSVSWYQQTPGQGLQFLFEYFSETQRNKGNFPGRFSGRQFSNSRSEMNVSTLELGDSALYLCASSPRTGQGTYEQYFGPGTRLTVT.

This sequence joins TRBV6-2 or TRBV6-3 and TRBJ2-7; 14 positions agree with TRBD2. The CDR3 consists of 16 residues. Germline V gene data show CDR1 as MNHEY and CDR2 as SVGEGT. V shed 6 bases and J 3 bases; nucleotides not matched to a gene: 7. CDR3 bases: TGTGCCAGCAGCCGGACTAGCGGGGGGATAAACTACGAGCAGTACTTC. It is translated as CASSRTSGGINYEQYF.

The rearrangement joins TRBV7-9 to TRBJ2-1; the D is unclear. The V end lost 3 bases, the J end lost 4 bases, and 4 bases lay between the germline ends. CDR1 is SEHNR and CDR2 is FQNEAQ in the germline V gene (reference sequence). The CDR3 has 12 residues. The DNA for the CDR3 is TGTGCCAGCAGCTTCGGGTACAATGAGCAGTTCTTC. This codes for CASSFGYNEQFF. Variable domain in full (rest from reference TRBV7-9 and TRBJ2-1): DTGVSQNPRHKITKRGQNVTFRCDPISEHNRLYWYRQTLGQGPEFLTYFQNEAQLEKSRLLSDRFSAERPKGSFSTLEIQRTEQGDSAMYLCASSFGYNEQFFGPGTRLTVL.

This clone was detected only a few times. The chain couples TRBV28 to TRBJ1-1; D remains ambiguous. V dropped 2 bases and J dropped 0 bases, with 7 bases sitting between them. The CDR3 length is 14 residues. CDR1 and CDR2 (germline): MDHEN, SYDVKM. The CDR3 DNA reads TGTGCCAGCAGTTTAGGAGGTATGAACACTGAAGCTTTCTTT. Amino acids: CASSLGGMNTEAFF.

With respect to this clone: This same CDR3 is encoded by further DNA sequences in the sample. The chain is built from TRBV5-1 and TRBJ2-3; TRBD2 matches at 7 bases. The germline V gene has CDR1 SGHRS and CDR2 YFSETQ. Trimming at V came to 2 bases and at J to 2 bases, leaving 2 bases not matched to a gene. This CDR3 comprises 14 residues. The CDR3 here is CASSLAGPTDTQYF. The CDR3 DNA is TGCGCCAGCAGCTTAGCGGGGCCCACAGATACGCAGTATTTT. The full variable domain, completed using reference TRBV5-1 and TRBJ2-3, is KAGVTQTPRYLIKTRGQQVTLSCSPISGHRSVSWYQQTPGQGLQFLFEYFSETQRNKGNFPGRFSGRQFSNSRSEMNVSTLELGDSALYLCASSLAGPTDTQYFGPGTRLTVL.

The CDR3 loop reads CAWTFPDTEAFF. Written as DNA, the CDR3 is TGTGCCTGGACATTCCCGGACACTGAAGCTTTCTTT. V usage is TRBV30 and J usage is TRBJ1-1; D not resolved. CDR1 is GTSNPN, CDR2 SVGIG, per germline (reference sequence). With 4 bases removed from V and 3 bases from J, the gap between germline ends came to 9 bases. There are 12 residues in the CDR3.

The chain recombines TRBV5-1 with TRBJ1-3; TRBD1 matches at 7 bases. Losses at the gene ends were 4 bases for V and 2 bases for J; bases not matched to a gene: 6. Germline lookup yields CDR1 SGHRS and CDR2 YFSETQ. This CDR3 has 15 residues. The CDR3 reads CASSPGRGTGNTIYF. The DNA for the CDR3 is TGCGCCAGCAGCCCTGGCAGGGGGACTGGAAACACCATATATTTT.

The chain joins TRBV7-8 to TRBJ1-5; unclear D gene. The V end was cut by 5 bases, the J end by 0 bases, with 11 bases between. This CDR3 comprises 15 residues. Germline CDR1 SGHVS, CDR2 FQNEAQ. CDR3 sequence (DNA): TGTGCCAGCAGCCACAGACACGATAGCAATCAGCCCCAGCATTTT. Protein product: CASSHRHDSNQPQHF.

The chain links TRBV11-2 to TRBJ2-3; 8 nucleotides agree with TRBD1. Germline V gives CDR1 SGHAT, CDR2 FQNNGV. The CDR3 totals 16 residues. The junction had 8 bases not matched to a gene; V was cut back by 1 base and J by 5 bases. The CDR3 DNA follows: TGTGCCAGCAGCTTAGTTGAGGCAGGGGGCAGAGATACGCAGTATTTT. Its protein product is CASSLVEAGGRDTQYF.

The chain is built from TRBV7-6 and TRBJ1-1, with 9 nucleotides matching TRBD1. The CDR3 length is 14 residues. Germline-derived CDR1 and CDR2 are SGHVS and FNYEAQ. The trim removed 2 bases at V and 10 bases at J, leaving 8 bases unmatched. CDR3 sequence reads: CASSLLQGADAAFF. The CDR3 DNA sequence: TGTGCCAGCAGCTTATTACAGGGGGCCGACGCAGCTTTCTTT.

V gene TRBV3-1 (or the pseudogene TRBV3-2) combines with J gene TRBJ2-2; the D is unclear. CDR1 LGHDT and CDR2 YNNKEL come from the germline V gene (reference sequence). The CDR3 covers 15 residues. Trimming took off 0 bases at V and 6 bases at J, with 11 bases between the two ends. The CDR3, as DNA: TGTGCCAGCAGCCAAGACCTGAGCGTCGCCGGGGAGCTGTTTTTT. This translates into CASSQDLSVAGELFF.

The rearrangement joins TRBV3-1 (or the pseudogene TRBV3-2) to TRBJ2-7, with D tentatively TRBD2 (6 bases). Looked up from germline, CDR1 is LGHDT and CDR2 is YNNKEL (reference sequence). This CDR3 has 15 residues. Trimming took 1 base from V and 4 from J, leaving 14 bases between them. CDR3 residues: CASSQVSRGRYEQYF. The CDR3 DNA is TGTGCCAGCAGCCAAGTGTCGCGGGGACGATACGAGCAGTACTTC.

The chain couples TRBV5-1 to TRBJ2-1, with TRBD1 as a possible D gene (6 bases). Germline V CDR1 and CDR2: SGHRS, YFSETQ. The V gene lost 0 bases and the J gene lost 9 bases, with 25 bases spanning the gap. The CDR3 has 18 residues. For the CDR3, the DNA is TGCGCCAGCAGCTTGGGGCTCGAATCCAGGGGCGATATCATTGAGCAGTTCTTC. This sequence encodes CASSLGLESRGDIIEQFF. Complete variable domain (other parts from reference TRBV5-1 and TRBJ2-1): KAGVTQTPRYLIKTRGQQVTLSCSPISGHRSVSWYQQTPGQGLQFLFEYFSETQRNKGNFPGRFSGRQFSNSRSEMNVSTLELGDSALYLCASSLGLESRGDIIEQFFGPGTRLTVL.

The V and J genes are TRBV28 and TRBJ1-2; 8 bases align to TRBD1. This CDR3 contains 17 residues. The germline gives CDR1 MDHEN, CDR2 SYDVKM. V gave up 6 bases and J gave up 8 bases; unmatched junction bases: 20. CDR3 sequence: CASRTLQGVYPTSGYTF. The CDR3 DNA follows: TGTGCCAGCAGAACCCTACAGGGGGTCTACCCTACCTCCGGCTACACCTTC.

The rearrangement uses TRBV20-1 and TRBJ1-2, with D uncertain. Trimming cost V 4 bases and J 6 bases, with 6 bases left between them. The CDR3 has 10 residues. The V gene's germline CDR1 is DFQATT and CDR2 SNEGSKA (reference sequence). In DNA, the CDR3 is TGCAGTGCTAAGCGGAATGGCTACACCTTC. It yields the protein CSAKRNGYTF.

The chain combines TRBV7-9 with TRBJ2-7; D gene unclear. Germline V CDR1 and CDR2: SEHNR, FQNEAQ (reference sequence). V was pared by 5 bases and J by 4 bases, with 15 bases between. This CDR3 is built from 14 residues. CDR3 nucleotide sequence: TGTGCCAGCAGCGACGATACAGCCTTTTACGAGCAGTACTTC. It is translated as CASSDDTAFYEQYF.

This clone was counted between two and nine times. CDR3 protein: CASSLARGIEKLFF. CDR3 DNA sequence: TGTGCCAGCAGTTTAGCCAGGGGTATTGAAAAACTGTTTTTT. The chain carries TRBV6-5 and TRBJ1-4; D is perhaps TRBD1 (6 bases). The V gene's germline CDR1 is MNHEY and CDR2 SVGAGI. The ends were cut back, 4 bases at V and 7 bases at J, with 13 bases in the middle. The CDR3 totals 14 residues.

The chain carries TRBV28 and TRBJ2-1; TRBD1 might be the D (7 bases). V was cut by 8 bases and J by 3 bases, with 11 bases left in between. The length of the CDR3 is 13 residues. Per the germline V gene, CDR1 is MDHEN and CDR2 is SYDVKM. The CDR3 bases are TGTGCCAGCGCAGGGGGGTACTACAATGAGCAGTTCTTC. Its protein is CASAGGYYNEQFF.

The chain recombines TRBV28 with TRBJ1-6, with 10 bases matching TRBD1. J lost 11 bases, V lost 3 bases, and 7 bases had no gene match. The CDR3 consists of 15 residues. Germline loops: CDR1 MDHEN, CDR2 SYDVKM. CDR3 sequence: CASSLRGQGEAPLHF. The CDR3, as DNA: TGTGCCAGCAGTTTGCGCGGACAGGGGGAGGCACCCCTCCACTTT.

The CDR3 DNA follows: TGTGCCAGCAGTGAGACGGGACAGGGGATCCACGAGCAGTACTTC. Translation gives CASSETGQGIHEQYF. The chain has TRBV6-1 and TRBJ2-7; 10 bases match TRBD1. Germline CDR1 MNHNS, CDR2 SASEGT. CDR3 length: 15 residues. The ends lost 3 bases at V and 5 bases at J; junction bases unmatched: 7.

Comments on this clone: The junction and the germline gene differ at one end; a read error may be behind it. This chain joins TRBV10-3 and TRBJ2-1; D perhaps matches TRBD1 (6 bases). This CDR3 contains 13 residues. The germline CDR1 and CDR2 sequences are ENHRY and SYGVKD. The CDR3 here is CAISDYRDNEQFF. The CDR3 coding sequence is TGTGCCATCAGTGACTACAGGGACAACGAGCAGTTCTTC.

This chain connects TRBV4-1 to TRBJ1-5; the D gene is possibly TRBD1 (6 bases). There are 14 residues in the CDR3. Trimming took off 4 bases at V and 6 bases at J, with 13 bases between the two ends. Looked up from germline, CDR1 is MGHRA and CDR2 is YSYEKL. The CDR3 here is CASSPGQLGQPQHF. The CDR3 DNA reads TGCGCCAGCAGCCCCGGACAGCTAGGTCAGCCCCAGCATTTT.